A single T cell receptor (beta chain) is shown here with its context. This sample was taken from a study of patients and donors after allogeneic stem cell transplantation. CDR1 is LGHDT, CDR2 YNNKEL, per germline (reference sequence). V lost 0 bases to trimming and J lost 4 bases, with 12 bases between them. This CDR3 has 16 amino acids. TCRdb reprocessed the RT-PCR reads with MiXCR, giving one entry per CDR3 protein. The repertoire holds approximately 200,000 distinct CDR3 sequences, with roughly 40% as singletons. This sequence originates from a human donor who was either an allogeneic HSCT recipient or a stem cell or donor lymphocyte infusion donor (not recorded which). It is not recorded whose cells these are; they may come from a transplant donor. Sequencing input: blood, either unsorted or a sorted T cell fraction (not recorded which). J is TRBJ2-2 and V is TRBV3-1; D call uncertain. This CDR3 is CASSQDSRWGTGELFF. The CDR3 bases are TGTGCCAGCAGCCAAGACTCCCGCTGGGGCACCGGGGAGCTGTTTTTT.